Below are 28 T cell receptor beta chains sequenced from a single sample in a study of response to subunit inactivated influenza vaccine. Using its own MiXCR run on the RT-PCR reads, TCRdb lists one record per CDR3 protein. The repertoire holds around 470,000 distinct CDR3 sequences, with 7.2% as singletons. Sample: PBMCs from blood, taken around 25 months after vaccination. These receptors all stem from a man aged 50 to 69 who received an inactivated influenza vaccine.

The chain combines TRBV4-3 with TRBJ2-1, with 10 nucleotides matching TRBD2. CDR3 length: 19 amino acids. Germline lookup yields CDR1 LGHNA and CDR2 YSLEER. J gave up 4 bases and V 0 bases, and 12 bases lay outside the gene matches. CDR3: CASSQDRQTGTSAYNEQFF. In DNA form, the CDR3 reads TGCGCCAGCAGCCAAGATCGACAAACCGGGACTAGCGCGTACAATGAGCAGTTCTTC.

This clonotype was observed at least ten times. This chain connects TRBV11-2 to TRBJ2-1, with a tentative D call TRBD2 (6 bases). There are 14 residues in the CDR3. Germline V gene data show CDR1 as SGHAT and CDR2 as FQNNGV. V was clipped by 1 base and J by 5 bases, with 9 bases between them. The CDR3: CASSLAGGNNEQFF. The CDR3, as DNA: TGTGCCAGCAGCTTAGCTGGCGGGAACAATGAGCAGTTCTTC.

This rearrangement joins TRBV7-2 to TRBJ2-3; possibly TRBD2 for D (6 bases). Germline values: CDR1 SGHTA, CDR2 FQGNSA. The CDR3 loop spans 16 amino acids. Trimming shortened V by 3 bases and J by 6 bases, and 19 bases separated the two germline ends. The CDR3 DNA sequence: TGTGCCAGCAGCTTGGGGCTAGGCGGGGCGAGGGATACGCAGTATTTT. It specifies CASSLGLGGARDTQYF.

This clonotype was seen repeatedly, ten times or more. This chain uses TRBV6-1 with TRBJ2-2, with a possible D match to TRBD2 (5 bases). V lost 3 bases and J lost 5, with 13 bases in between. The CDR3 totals 15 residues. Germline V gene lookup returns CDR1 MNHNS and CDR2 SASEGT. This chain's CDR3 is CASSDLTGLTGELFF. CDR3 in DNA: TGTGCCAGCAGTGACCTCACCGGACTTACCGGGGAGCTGTTTTTT.

CDR3: CSVGLLAGANEQFF. The CDR3 coding sequence is TGCAGCGTTGGACTCTTAGCGGGAGCCAATGAGCAGTTCTTC. This chain uses TRBV29-1 with TRBJ2-1; 9 bases are shared with TRBD2. The V and J ends lost 4 bases and 6 bases, in that order; junction bases with no gene match: 7. The CDR3 has 14 amino acids. Germline CDR1 and CDR2: SQVTM and ANQGSEA.

The rearrangement joins TRBV20-1 to TRBJ1-1; D gene uncertain. CDR1 and CDR2 (germline): DFQATT, SNEGSKA (reference sequence). The CDR3 is 14 amino acids. V gave up 3 bases and J gave up 1 base, with 12 bases separating them. The CDR3 is CSASPGLGNTEAFF. In DNA form, the CDR3 reads TGCAGTGCTAGTCCGGGTTTGGGGAACACTGAAGCTTTCTTT.

This clonotype turned up a few times. The chain carries TRBV11-1 and TRBJ2-4; 7 positions match TRBD1. The CDR3 extends over 19 amino acids. Germline values: CDR1 SGHAT, CDR2 FQDESV (reference sequence). The J segment lost 0 bases and the V segment lost 3 bases, leaving 14 bases of the junction unmatched. The CDR3 region is CASSLAGTVGPKAKNIQYF. As DNA, the CDR3 is TGTGCCAGCAGCTTGGCTGGGACAGTAGGTCCCAAAGCCAAAAACATTCAGTACTTC.

This clonotype was seen at least ten times. The chain recombines TRBV7-2 with TRBJ1-1, with TRBD1 as a possible D gene (6 bases). CDR1 and CDR2 from the germline V gene are SGHTA and FQGNSA. CDR3 length: 17 residues. The germline V and J ends were trimmed by 4 bases and 0 bases, with 18 bases remaining between them. CDR3 bases: TGTGCCAGCAGCTCCGTTGGGGGGCGGTTCATGAACACTGAAGCTTTCTTT. Amino acid sequence: CASSSVGGRFMNTEAFF.

This clonotype was picked up many times. The genes are TRBV10-3 and TRBJ2-7; the match to TRBD2 covers 9 bases. The V segment lost 6 bases and the J segment 4 bases; nucleotides outside the gene matches: 7. The CDR3 loop spans 14 amino acids. Germline lookup yields CDR1 ENHRY and CDR2 SYGVKD. In DNA, the CDR3 is TGTGCCATCAGGGCTGCTAGCGGGACTTACGAGCAGTACTTC. Protein sequence: CAIRAASGTYEQYF.

Many counts were recorded for this clonotype. CDR3 in amino acids: CASSATGQGGNEQFF. The CDR3 DNA follows: TGTGCCAGCAGCGCAACCGGACAGGGCGGCAATGAGCAGTTCTTC. This chain uses TRBV9 with TRBJ2-1, with TRBD1 identical over 8 bases. The J segment lost 6 bases and the V segment lost 3 bases, leaving 8 bases of the junction unmatched. Germline V lookup: CDR1 SGDLS, CDR2 YYNGEE. The CDR3 has 15 amino acids.

This clonotype appeared a few times. CDR3 DNA sequence: TGTGCCAGCACCGACAACTATGGCTACACCTTC. Encoded protein: CASTDNYGYTF. The chain recombines TRBV7-9 with TRBJ1-2; D not resolved. The germline V gene encodes CDR1 SEHNR and CDR2 FQNEAQ (reference sequence). There are 11 residues in the CDR3. V was trimmed by 7 bases and J by 2 bases, leaving 5 bases between them.

V and J are TRBV9 and TRBJ1-3, with D perhaps TRBD1 (6 bases). Trimming stripped 4 bases from V and 2 bases from J, with 16 bases between. This CDR3 comprises 16 residues. CDR1 is SGDLS, CDR2 YYNGEE, per germline. The CDR3: CASSLDSGGTGNTIYF. The CDR3 bases are TGTGCCAGCAGCCTAGATAGTGGGGGCACTGGAAACACCATATATTTT.

V usage is TRBV6-2 or TRBV6-3 and J usage is TRBJ2-3, with 7 bases matching TRBD2. The CDR3 spans 15 residues. V lost 2 bases, J lost 4 bases, and 6 bases stayed unmatched. Germline lookup yields CDR1 MNHEY and CDR2 SVGEGT. The CDR3 protein is CASSYTRGLADTQYF. CDR3 in DNA: TGTGCCAGCAGTTACACCCGAGGACTAGCAGATACGCAGTATTTT.

This clonotype was detected many times. The V call is TRBV7-8, the J call TRBJ1-2, with D possibly matching TRBD1 (6 bases). Deletions cut 2 bases from V and 6 bases from J, with 13 bases between. Germline assignment: CDR1 SGHVS and CDR2 FQNEAQ. The CDR3 covers 14 residues. CDR3 sequence (DNA): TGTGCCAGCAGCTTACCGGGGGCGCAAGATGGCTACACCTTC. Protein product: CASSLPGAQDGYTF.

This clonotype was counted a few times. The V gene is TRBV27, the J gene TRBJ1-6; 7 positions agree with TRBD1. V gave up 7 bases and J gave up 10 bases; unmatched junction bases: 16. The length of the CDR3 is 16 residues. Germline loops: CDR1 MNHEY, CDR2 SMNVEV (reference sequence). Here the CDR3 DNA reads TGTGCCAGCACCCGTCAAGGAGCAGGGGGAGGCTCACCCCTCCACTTT. Translated, it gives CASTRQGAGGGSPLHF.

This clonotype was counted between two and nine times. The chain employs TRBV25-1 and TRBJ2-5; TRBD2 aligns across 14 bases. Trimming removed 4 bases from V and 2 bases from J; junction bases left unmatched: 3. The V gene's germline CDR1 is MGHDK and CDR2 SYGVNS. The CDR3 runs to 16 residues. Here the CDR3 DNA reads TGTGCCAGCAGTGGGACTAGCGGGGGGCAACAAGAGACCCAGTACTTC. It translates to CASSGTSGGQQETQYF.

This clonotype was counted ten times or more. V usage is TRBV29-1 and J usage is TRBJ2-2, with unresolved D. Trimming stripped 7 bases from V and 2 bases from J, with 11 bases between. CDR3 length equals 13 residues. Looked up from germline, CDR1 is SQVTM and CDR2 is ANQGSEA. The CDR3 nucleotides read TGCAGCGCCCAAGGCACTAACACCGGGGAGCTGTTTTTT. It translates to CSAQGTNTGELFF.

Ten or more counts support this clonotype. This chain connects TRBV27 to TRBJ2-3; weak D call: TRBD2 (5 bases). The CDR3 loop spans 14 amino acids. Germline V gene lookup returns CDR1 MNHEY and CDR2 SMNVEV (reference sequence). V was trimmed by 5 bases and J by 0 bases, leaving 9 bases between them. The CDR3 DNA reads as TGTGCCAGCAGTCCATCGGGGAGCACAGATACGCAGTATTTT. It yields the protein CASSPSGSTDTQYF.

This chain joins TRBV28 and TRBJ1-4; unclear D gene. From germline, CDR1 is MDHEN and CDR2 SYDVKM. With 5 bases removed from V and 0 bases from J, the gap between germline ends came to 10 bases. The CDR3 length is 15 residues. CDR3 loop: CASSVTLATNEKLFF. The CDR3 DNA follows: TGTGCCAGCAGTGTGACACTTGCAACTAATGAAAAACTGTTTTTT.

Notes on this clonotype: A read error may explain this, as a much larger clone is one base away. The rearrangement links TRBV5-1 to TRBJ2-3; unclear D gene. CDR1 and CDR2 (germline): SGHRS, YFSETQ. The CDR3 contains 14 residues. Trimming cost V 0 bases and J 4 bases, with 9 bases left between them. The CDR3 region has the DNA TGCGCCAGCAGCTTGGCGTGGTTAGCAGATACGCAGTATTTT. Amino acid sequence: CASSLAWLADTQYF.

The chain combines TRBV12-3 or TRBV12-4 with TRBJ1-2; no definite D call. V lost 1 base and J 8 bases, leaving 8 bases between the germline ends. This CDR3 comprises 12 residues. The CDR3 region is CASSLGAVGYTF. The CDR3 region has the DNA TGTGCCAGCAGTTTAGGGGCAGTCGGCTACACCTTC.

The CDR3 DNA is TGTGCCAGCAGCTTAGGGATGGCGGGAGGGCCTTCCGGGGAGCTGTTTTTT. The encoded protein is CASSLGMAGGPSGELFF. The chain has TRBV11-2 and TRBJ2-2, with 9 bases lining up with TRBD2. Germline V gives CDR1 SGHAT, CDR2 FQNNGV. With 1 base clipped from V and 6 bases from J, the junction kept 9 bases outside the gene matches. The CDR3 sequence is 17 residues long.

In its sample, this clonotype was seen a few times. The rearrangement links TRBV5-1 to TRBJ2-1, with a tentative D call TRBD2 (6 bases). Deletions cut 0 bases from V and 12 bases from J, with 16 bases between. The germline V gene has CDR1 SGHRS and CDR2 YFSETQ. The CDR3 consists of 14 residues. The CDR3 loop reads CASSLAQAVGGQFF. The CDR3 DNA reads as TGCGCCAGCAGCTTGGCCCAGGCCGTGGGGGGGCAGTTCTTC.

V gene TRBV20-1 combines with J gene TRBJ2-7; perhaps TRBD1 as D (6 bases). Germline V CDR1 and CDR2: DFQATT, SNEGSKA (reference sequence). The CDR3 is 13 residues long. V lost 1 base and J 3 bases, leaving 10 bases between the germline ends. The DNA for the CDR3 is TGCAGTGCTAGAGCTTGGACAGACTACGAGCAGTACTTC. It is translated as CSARAWTDYEQYF.

This clonotype has only a few counts. The chain recombines TRBV4-3 with TRBJ1-5, with D hard to call. V lost 0 bases, J lost 8 bases, and 14 bases lay in between. CDR3 size: 15 residues. Germline CDR1 LGHNA, CDR2 YSLEER. CDR3 sequence: CASSQDLAGSKPQHF. CDR3 sequence (DNA): TGCGCCAGCAGCCAAGATCTAGCAGGATCGAAGCCCCAGCATTTT.

This clonotype was found many times. The gene calls are TRBV10-3 and TRBJ1-6; D not resolved. Germline assignment: CDR1 ENHRY and CDR2 SYGVKD. Trimming took off 0 bases at V and 8 bases at J, with 11 bases between the two ends. This CDR3 has 15 residues. The chain's CDR3 is CAISESDGRDSPLHF. The CDR3 DNA follows: TGTGCCATCAGTGAGTCTGACGGGAGGGATTCACCCCTCCACTTT.

The chain links TRBV5-1 to TRBJ2-5, with TRBD2 as a possible D gene (7 bases). Per germline, CDR1 SGHRS and CDR2 YFSETQ. The CDR3 is 14 amino acids. The germline V and J ends were trimmed by 6 bases and 5 bases, with 17 bases remaining between them. The CDR3 loop reads CASKEGGGDETQYF. The CDR3 DNA reads TGCGCCAGCAAGGAGGGCGGGGGCGATGAGACCCAGTACTTC.

In this sample, this clonotype turned up a few times. The rearrangement links TRBV5-6 to TRBJ2-3; perhaps TRBD2 as D (6 bases). CDR1 SGHDT and CDR2 YYEEEE come from the germline V gene. Trimming pared 3 bases from V and 8 bases from J, leaving 7 bases between. CDR3 length: 11 amino acids. The CDR3 bases are TGTGCCAGCAGCTGGGACTTTACGCAGTATTTT. Translated, it gives CASSWDFTQYF.